The 27 T cell receptor beta chains below were found in one sample sequenced in a study of response to subunit inactivated influenza vaccine. Each CDR3 protein gets one entry after TCRdb re-called the RT-PCR reads with MiXCR. The sample includes around 580,000 distinct CDR3 sequences, around 11% seen only once; the top ten take 10%. Sequencing used PBMCs from blood, obtained on the day of vaccination. Receptors were obtained from a man aged 45-65 years who received an inactivated influenza vaccine.

The chain employs TRBV5-1 and TRBJ2-2, with 10 nucleotides matching TRBD1. Unmatched junction bases numbered 5, after V lost 0 bases and J lost 0 bases. This CDR3 spans 18 amino acids. Per germline, CDR1 SGHRS and CDR2 YFSETQ. As DNA, the CDR3 is TGCGCCAGCAGCTTGGAAGACAGGGGGCCGACGAACACCGGGGAGCTGTTTTTT. This translates into CASSLEDRGPTNTGELFF.

This clonotype has only a few counts. The chain uses TRBV20-1 and TRBJ2-7, with 8 bases identical to TRBD1. Germline V gene data show CDR1 as DFQATT and CDR2 as SNEGSKA (reference sequence). This CDR3 comprises 16 residues. Trimming cost V 6 bases and J 5 bases; bases outside gene matches: 18. CDR3 sequence reads: CSALGGQGQIIDEQYF. The CDR3 bases are TGCAGTGCCCTAGGCGGACAGGGACAAATAATCGACGAGCAGTACTTC.

The chain recombines TRBV6-2 or TRBV6-3 with TRBJ2-1; tentatively, D is TRBD2 (6 bases). Trimming stripped 3 bases from V and 4 bases from J, with 13 bases between. The CDR3 has 15 amino acids. Germline loops: CDR1 MNHEY, CDR2 SVGEGT. The CDR3 reads CASSYSPGEYNEQFF. CDR3 DNA sequence: TGTGCCAGCAGTTATTCCCCGGGGGAGTACAATGAGCAGTTCTTC.

This clonotype has only a few counts. V and J are TRBV5-1 and TRBJ2-7; 8 positions agree with TRBD1. Germline V gene data show CDR1 as SGHRS and CDR2 as YFSETQ. V shed 5 bases, J shed 4 bases, and the junction held 8 bases outside the gene matches. The CDR3 covers 14 residues. The CDR3 sequence: CASSTGTGEYEQYF. The CDR3 nucleotides are TGCGCCAGCAGTACCGGGACAGGAGAGTACGAGCAGTACTTC.

The chain couples TRBV20-1 to TRBJ2-3; TRBD2 agrees at 10 bases. CDR3 length equals 14 residues. V shed 5 bases and J 2 bases; nucleotides not matched to a gene: 4. Germline CDR1 DFQATT, CDR2 SNEGSKA (reference sequence). The CDR3 protein is CSAQRGGHTDTQYF. DNA for the CDR3: TGCAGTGCTCAGCGGGGGGGACACACAGATACGCAGTATTTT.

The rearrangement links TRBV12-3 or TRBV12-4 to TRBJ2-5; no definite D call. V was cut by 6 bases and J by 7 bases, with 12 bases left in between. This CDR3 spans 12 amino acids. DNA of the CDR3: TGTGCCAGCAGCCTGAGCTCTAGGACCCAGTACTTC. Amino acid sequence: CASSLSSRTQYF.

This clonotype turned up a few times. The rearrangement links TRBV20-1 to TRBJ2-7; 11 bases fit TRBD1. Germline trimming cut 0 bases from V and 3 bases from J; bases unmatched to any gene: 10. The CDR3 covers 17 residues. Germline V gene lookup returns CDR1 DFQATT and CDR2 SNEGSKA (reference sequence). In nucleotides, the CDR3 is TGCAGTGCTAGAGATTCCGGACAGGGGGCTTTAATCTACGAGCAGTACTTC. Its protein product is CSARDSGQGALIYEQYF.

The rearrangement uses TRBV20-1 and TRBJ2-3; 8 nucleotides agree with TRBD2. Germline CDR1 reads DFQATT; CDR2 reads SNEGSKA (reference sequence). With V trimmed by 6 bases and J by 6 bases, 5 bases remained unmatched. CDR3 size: 12 residues. CDR3 residues: CSAPRLADTQYF. The CDR3 DNA follows: TGCAGTGCGCCCAGACTAGCGGATACGCAGTATTTT.

The chain has TRBV4-2 and TRBJ2-2; 10 nucleotides agree with TRBD1. The CDR3 runs to 15 residues. Germline trimming cut 1 base from V and 5 bases from J; bases unmatched to any gene: 1. CDR1 is LGHNA, CDR2 YNFKEQ, per germline. For the CDR3, the DNA is TGTGCCAGCAGCCAAGGGACAGGGGGAACCGGGGAGCTGTTTTTT. Amino acids: CASSQGTGGTGELFF.

The V call is TRBV6-2 or TRBV6-3, the J call TRBJ1-1, with D uncertain. This CDR3 spans 14 amino acids. Germline V gene data show CDR1 as MNHEY and CDR2 as SVGEGT. Trimming took off 4 bases at V and 7 bases at J, with 16 bases between the two ends. The CDR3 spells CASSSIPVGGEAFF. CDR3 sequence (DNA): TGTGCCAGCAGTTCCATCCCCGTGGGTGGTGAAGCTTTCTTT.

In this sample, this clonotype turned up a few times. The chain combines TRBV10-3 with TRBJ2-7, with TRBD2 identical over 15 bases. CDR1 ENHRY and CDR2 SYGVKD come from the germline V gene. V trimming: 6 bases; J trimming: 2 bases; junction bases outside the gene matches: 5. This CDR3 has 16 amino acids. The CDR3 sequence is CAISEGLAGGPYEQYF. The CDR3 region has the DNA TGTGCCATCAGCGAAGGACTAGCGGGAGGGCCCTACGAGCAGTACTTC.

In regard to this clonotype: An end of the junction does not agree with germline; a read error may underlie this. The chain has TRBV9 and TRBJ2-5; perhaps D is TRBD1 or TRBD2 (5 bases each). The CDR3 length is 15 residues. Germline CDR1 SGDLS, CDR2 YYNGEE. CDR3 sequence: CASGVYGGAQETQYF. The CDR3 nucleotides read TGTGCCAGCGGCGTATATGGGGGAGCACAAGAGACCCAGTACTTC.

The chain is built from TRBV12-3 or TRBV12-4 and TRBJ1-3; 7 nucleotides align to TRBD1. This CDR3 is 17 amino acids long. V trimming: 5 bases; J trimming: 4 bases; junction bases outside the gene matches: 14. The CDR3, as DNA: TGTGCCAGCAGTCCGATCACAGGGGCGGCTGCCGGAAACACCATATATTTT. Protein product: CASSPITGAAAGNTIYF.

This chain uses TRBV6-2 or TRBV6-3 with TRBJ2-1; 12 bases line up with TRBD2. The CDR3 totals 14 residues. The germline V gene encodes CDR1 MNHEY and CDR2 SVGEGT. V dropped 7 bases and J dropped 10; count of bases not matched to a gene: 8. CDR3 DNA: TGTGCCAGCAACGGACTAGCGGGACGCGGCGAGCAGTTCTTC. This translates into CASNGLAGRGEQFF.

In this sample, this clonotype turned up a few times. The chain is built from TRBV20-1 and TRBJ2-3, with 15 bases identical to TRBD2. This CDR3 has 18 residues. Trimming cost V 3 bases and J 2 bases; bases outside gene matches: 9. Germline CDR1 reads DFQATT; CDR2 reads SNEGSKA (reference sequence). In DNA, the CDR3 is TGCAGTGCTAGCCTCCGGACTAGCGGGAGGGGTATCACAGATACGCAGTATTTT. Translation: CSASLRTSGRGITDTQYF.

The genes are TRBV18 and TRBJ2-1; 10 nucleotides align to TRBD2. Germline assignment: CDR1 KGHSH and CDR2 LQKENI. CDR3 size: 17 residues. J gave up 8 bases and V 3 bases, and 13 bases lay outside the gene matches. The CDR3 here is CASSPLAGAQGSDEQFF. Written as DNA, the CDR3 is TGTGCCAGCTCACCTCTAGCGGGAGCTCAGGGCAGTGATGAGCAGTTCTTC.

This clonotype was observed at least ten times. The genes are TRBV11-1 and TRBJ2-5; TRBD1 agrees at 8 bases. V shed 8 bases, J shed 0 bases, and the junction held 20 bases outside the gene matches. In germline, CDR1 is SGHAT, CDR2 FQDESV (reference sequence). This CDR3 region has 19 residues. The CDR3, as DNA: TGTGCCAGCGGGGGTCGGCGGACAGGGTTCAACTCCTACCAAGAGACCCAGTACTTC. This encodes CASGGRRTGFNSYQETQYF.

There are a few counts of this clonotype. The J gene is TRBJ2-2, the V gene TRBV5-1; TRBD1 might be the D (6 bases). The germline V gene encodes CDR1 SGHRS and CDR2 YFSETQ. The CDR3 has 13 residues. The germline V and J ends were trimmed by 4 bases and 6 bases, with 10 bases remaining between them. The CDR3 loop is CASSIQGPGELFF. Written as DNA, the CDR3 is TGCGCCAGCAGCATACAGGGTCCCGGGGAGCTGTTTTTT.

This clonotype was seen only a few times. V is TRBV20-1 and J is TRBJ2-3; D perhaps matches TRBD2 (7 bases). CDR1 DFQATT and CDR2 SNEGSKA come from the germline V gene (reference sequence). Trimming removed 5 bases from V and 2 bases from J, with 14 bases in between. This CDR3 region has 14 residues. CDR3 amino acids: CSARGAGITDTQYF. CDR3 DNA: TGCAGTGCTCGGGGGGCCGGCATCACAGATACGCAGTATTTT.

The sample holds a few counts of this clonotype. J is TRBJ2-1 and V is TRBV3-1; 11 nucleotides agree with TRBD1. The CDR3 is made up of 17 amino acids. The J segment lost 2 bases and the V segment lost 3 bases, leaving 6 bases of the junction unmatched. CDR1 is LGHDT and CDR2 is YNNKEL in the germline V gene (reference sequence). In DNA, the CDR3 is TGTGCCAGCAGCCATGCCCCGGGACAGGGGGCCTACAATGAGCAGTTCTTC. Translation gives CASSHAPGQGAYNEQFF.

This clonotype appeared many times. The rearrangement links TRBV5-1 to TRBJ1-1; D is ambiguous. This CDR3 is 13 amino acids long. Trimming removed 1 base at V and 1 base at J, with 5 bases between. Germline assignment: CDR1 SGHRS and CDR2 YFSETQ. DNA of the CDR3: TGCGCCAGCAGCTTGTTGGGGAACACTGAAGCTTTCTTT. Translated, it gives CASSLLGNTEAFF.

This clonotype turned up a few times. The genes are TRBV9 and TRBJ2-3; D is possibly TRBD1 or TRBD2 (5 bases each). Germline values: CDR1 SGDLS, CDR2 YYNGEE. The CDR3 covers 15 residues. Trimming left V 3 bases short and J 2 bases short, with 13 bases between. CDR3 loop: CASSARDGVTDTQYF. CDR3 in DNA: TGTGCCAGCAGCGCCCGGGACGGAGTCACAGATACGCAGTATTTT.

This clonotype has only a few counts. The chain couples TRBV5-5 to TRBJ1-2; 8 bases match TRBD1. Trimming took 0 bases from V and 7 from J; bases not matched to a gene: 8. The CDR3 is 15 amino acids. Looked up from germline, CDR1 is SGHKS and CDR2 is YYEKEE (reference sequence). In DNA, the CDR3 is TGTGCCAGCAGCTTGGCCAATGCGGACAGGGCTGGCTACACCTTC. Encoded protein: CASSLANADRAGYTF.

This sequence joins TRBV5-1 and TRBJ2-2; 10 bases fit TRBD2. Per the germline V gene, CDR1 is SGHRS and CDR2 is YFSETQ. This CDR3 spans 17 amino acids. Germline trimming cut 1 base from V and 1 base from J; bases unmatched to any gene: 4. The CDR3 sequence: CASSLSLAGVNTGELFF. The CDR3 nucleotides are TGCGCCAGCAGCTTGTCTCTAGCGGGAGTGAACACCGGGGAGCTGTTTTTT.

This clonotype was detected a few times. The chain couples TRBV20-1 to TRBJ2-7; D possibly corresponds to TRBD1 (6 bases). V shed 3 bases and J shed 5 bases, with 11 bases lying between them. The CDR3 spans 12 residues. Germline V gives CDR1 DFQATT, CDR2 SNEGSKA (reference sequence). CDR3 sequence: CSASTGNNEQYF. The CDR3 region has the DNA TGCAGTGCTAGCACAGGGAACAACGAGCAGTACTTC.

This clonotype appeared many times. The junction differs from germline at one of its ends, possibly a read error. The genes are TRBV7-9 and TRBJ2-7, with 10 bases that match TRBD1. This CDR3 is built from 15 residues. Germline lookup yields CDR1 SEHNR and CDR2 FQNEAQ (reference sequence). The CDR3 spells CAISALTGGGYEQYF. For the CDR3, the DNA is TGTGCCATCAGCGCCCTGACAGGGGGCGGCTACGAGCAGTACTTC.

This rearrangement joins TRBV7-2 to TRBJ2-7; D gene uncertain. The CDR3 is 16 residues long. Germline V gives CDR1 SGHTA, CDR2 FQGNSA. With 7 bases removed from V and 2 bases from J, the gap between germline ends came to 21 bases. The CDR3 DNA reads TGTGCCAGCAAAGAGGATGGGCCCCCCAAGACCTACGAGCAGTACTTC. This gives the protein CASKEDGPPKTYEQYF. The full variable domain, with the rest looked up from reference TRBV7-2 and TRBJ2-7, is GAGVSQSPSNKVTEKGKDVELRCDPISGHTALYWYRQSLGQGLEFLIYFQGNSAPDKSGLPSDRFSAERTGGSVSTLTIQRTQQEDSAVYLCASKEDGPPKTYEQYFGPGTRLTVT.